The T cell receptor (beta chain) under discussion was sequenced for a study of chemoradiotherapy in HPV16-positive cancers. About the study: A couple of HPV16-positive patients' cells yielded candidate HPV-specific clones and common motifs.

Assay used: immunoSEQ multiplex PCR; TCRdb lists only in-frame clones, some missing. The sample holds some 10,000 clones, approximately 89% seen once. This CDR3 comprises 16 residues. Germline assignment: CDR1 MGHRA and CDR2 YSYEKL. Between the trimmed V and J ends, which lost 7 bases and 6 bases, there was a span of 22 bases. This TCR derives from a human donor with HPV-associated anogenital cancer. The input for sequencing was blood, taken from a patient who underwent chemoradiotherapy. V gene TRBV4-1 combines with J gene TRBJ2-1; tentative D call: TRBD1 (5 bases). In nucleotides, the CDR3 is TGCGCCAGCACCAAACTACAAGGGGTTACCTTCAATGAGCAGTTCTTC. It yields the protein CASTKLQGVTFNEQFF.